Here is one T cell receptor (beta chain) with its context. Its matching antigen is unknown. Sequenced by immunoSEQ multiplex PCR; TCRdb stores in-frame clones only, minus some. This sample has around 20,000 clones; roughly nine tenths occur once, and the top ten carry about 1%. Germline V gene data show CDR1 as MNHNY and CDR2 as SVGAGI (reference sequence). The CDR3 extends over 15 amino acids. Trimming left V 2 bases short and J 3 bases short, with 13 bases between. This record comes from a study of T cells in localized non-small cell lung cancer. Overall study findings and caveats: Researchers found a median approximately 60 of the top 100 tumor clones in adjacent lung.

Material: peripheral blood, obtained before any cancer treatment. This clonotype originated in a woman aged 35-75 years with stage I lung adenocarcinoma. The chain carries TRBV6-6 and TRBJ1-2, with a tentative D call TRBD1 (6 bases). CDR3 protein: CASSYTRTDDYGYTF. CDR3 DNA: TGTGCCAGCAGTTACACCCGGACAGACGACTATGGCTACACCTTC.